This is a list of T cell receptor beta chains from one sample in a study of shared clonotypes between healthy human individuals. Sequencing used immunoSEQ multiplex PCR; TCRdb keeps in-frame clones, though not all of them. Among about 980,000 clones listed, around three quarters were seen once. Material: memory CD4+ T cells sorted from blood. The receptor source for this set is a man aged 18 to 30 in good health. The CDR3 runs from the conserved cysteine through the conserved F or W.

V,J,length,CDR3
TRBV6-5,TRBJ1-2,15,CASSTPGQGNYGYTF
TRBV2,TRBJ1-4,12,CASSDGPRKLFF
TRBV6-1,TRBJ1-5,12,CAPLSGRQPQHF
TRBV6-5,TRBJ2-2,16,CASSYSIGANTGELFF
TRBV6-1,TRBJ1-1,14,CASEQGLSSTEAFF
TRBV9,TRBJ1-2,15,CASSVAPGQGYGYTF
TRBV5-4,TRBJ1-1,14,CASSLGVSDTEAFF
TRBV25-1,TRBJ1-1,13,CASSEAHQIEAFF
TRBV30,TRBJ1-3,12,CALGTAGNTIYF
TRBV7-9,TRBJ2-5,16,CASSLAGTGGWETQYF
TRBV6-6,TRBJ2-1,16,CASSYSPGTRGNEQFF
TRBV18,TRBJ2-1,12,CASSHGNNEQFF
TRBV19,TRBJ1-1,13,CASRPGQGTEAFF
TRBV13,TRBJ2-5,14,CASSLWGAGETQYF
TRBV6-1,TRBJ2-7,15,CASSPGLAGLNEQYF